Reported below is one T cell receptor beta chain. Its target is unknown. This record belongs to a study of post-analysis software for immune sequencing data. TCR beta cDNA libraries had unique molecular identifiers. TCRdb recomputed calls from the PCR reads with MiXCR, one row per CDR3 protein. The table shows about 540,000 distinct CDR3 sequences, with approximately 31% occurring only once. Points from the study as a whole: Significantly decreased normalized Chao1 diversity was recorded for multiple sclerosis patients relative to controls. A few TRBV segments, TRBV5-6, TRBV5-1 and TRBV20-1 among them, were found more frequent in patients than controls.

Per the germline V gene, CDR1 is MDHEN and CDR2 is SYDVKM. Trimming took off 6 bases at V and 6 bases at J, with 14 bases between the two ends. There are 13 residues in the CDR3. This chain uses TRBV28 with TRBJ1-2; no firm D call. The sample was blood. The TCR originated in a girl aged 2 to 17 with multiple sclerosis. The CDR3 DNA sequence: TGTGCCAGCAGCCGGGATGGGGTCGATGGCTACACCTTC. This sequence encodes CASSRDGVDGYTF.